The present TCR beta chain was sequenced within a study of regulatory T cells. Notes on the study in general: Regulatory T cells showed the strongest V-J pair restriction and V/J gene skewing among patient repertoires. Shannon entropy was nonsignificantly lower in patient CD8+ T cells than control CD8+ cells.

Note on this clone: No antigen is known for it.

CDR1 and CDR2 (germline): MDHEN, SYDVKM. This CDR3 contains 13 residues. The ends lost 5 bases at V and 3 bases at J; junction bases unmatched: 4. The PCR used 52 TRBV and 13 TRBJ primers. Sequencing used immunoSEQ multiplex PCR; TCRdb keeps in-frame clones, though not all of them. Of 21,000 or so clones in the sample, 80% to 95% are singletons; the top ten hold about 3.8%. The sequence was collected from a child younger than 10 with CD3G deficiency. The J gene is TRBJ2-7, the V gene TRBV28; the match to TRBD2 covers 7 bases. Sequencing used CD8+ T cells sorted from blood. CDR3 in DNA: TGTGCCAGCAGTAAGCGGGACCTCTACGAGCAGTACTTC. Translating gives CASSKRDLYEQYF.